Reported below is one T cell receptor (beta chain). This clonotype was recorded many times. Its specific antigen is unknown. No base quality values were provided; no much bigger clone lies one nucleotide off. Per the germline V gene, MNHNS is the CDR1 and SASEGT is the CDR2. From the cysteine up to the phenylalanine, the CDR3 has a length of 16 residues. Left in the record is the CDR3 DNA by itself, 48 bases read in frame from the first base. V is shortened by 0 bases, J by 0 bases, and the region joining them spans 9 bases. These data belong to a study of T cells in Graves' hyperthyroidism and ophthalmopathy (dated by TCRdb to between 2017 and 2020). The study in broad terms: Peripheral blood was sampled at the time of initial diagnosis, prior to any treatment. A discovery cohort of about 100 patients, about 40 with Graves' ophthalmopathy and 55 to 60 with stable Graves' hyperthyroidism, was used to find distinguishing TCR V-J signatures. Prospective prediction of ophthalmopathy was tested in an independent validation cohort consisting of fewer than 20 hyperthyroidism patients and more than 15 patients who later progressed to ophthalmopathy. The 75 to 100 discovery patients were randomly split 7:3 into training and test sets. The study also compared thyroid tissue and blood T-cell repertoires from a handful of Graves' hyperthyroidism patients. After sampling, hyperthyroidism patients received methimazole starting at 30 mg daily, and ophthalmopathy patients received high-dose intravenous methylprednisolone. According to the paper, TCR Vbeta CDR3 sequencing was carried out on approximately 140 peripheral blood samples, which came from some 41 ophthalmopathy, around 75 hyperthyroidism and roughly 17 progressor patients. What the authors observed across the whole study: Most expanded thyroid clonotypes (frequency above 0.001) were also found in blood, which suggests that blood repertoires may mirror thyroid immune responses. A 13 V-J signature model separated ophthalmopathy from stable hyperthyroidism, with approximately 86% sensitivity and about 81% specificity in cross-validation and 80%/75% in testing. In validation, the model predicted progression to ophthalmopathy a median of roughly 6.1 months before onset, with about 67% sensitivity and roughly 72% specificity. Sample size was not statistically predetermined, and investigators were not blinded to group allocation.

Graves' hyperthyroidism was defined as stable when no progression to ophthalmopathy occurred over 18 months of follow-up. Hyperthyroidism patients were newly diagnosed, with disease duration under 2 months, and aged 18 to 65 years. The study excluded patients with uncontrolled infections, other autoimmune diseases, pregnancy or lactation. Diagnoses relied on clinical symptoms, serum thyroxine and TRAb, thyroid ultrasound and orbital computed tomography. Ficoll-Paque density gradient centrifugation was used to isolate PBMCs from 8.5 to 10 ml of fresh peripheral blood. Total RNA was extracted using Trizol reagent, and RNA quality was assessed on an Agilent 2100 Bioanalyzer. The TCR beta CDR3 regions were amplified from RNA transcripts. The first round of RT-PCR for the TCR CDR3 was performed with the HTBI primer set and the Qiagen OneStep RT-PCR kit. The libraries were constructed in a second round of multiplex PCR and then size-selected and purified. Sequencing of the libraries was done on an Illumina HiSeq2000 using paired-end 100 bp reads. Concerning the study's data processing: SOAPnuke was used to process the raw data, with reads discarded if the reads contained adapters or uncalled bases, had a mean Phred below 15, or lacked an exact constant-primer or identifier match. COPE v1.2.5 was used to merge the high-quality paired reads, and each unique nucleotide sequence was defined as a clonotype. MiTCR v1.1 was used to align the clonotypes against IMGT TRBV, TRBD and TRBJ reference segments. Only V-J combinations with frequency above 0.0001, covering approximately 99% of repertoires, were analysed. The TCS score was defined as the ratio of F50 (clonal expansion) to E x V (chaos), calculated using BLOSUM62-based TCRdist between CDR3 peptides within each V-J. Welch's t-statistics and random forest reduced some 510 V-J features to 13, which were used in a naive Bayes classifier (R e1071). Starting from the raw public reads, TCRdb applied fastp trimming at Q25, assembled clones with MiXCR and retained in-frame beta chains. Rows are combined by CDR3 protein, so each entry shows the most common genes and DNA. TCRdb, rather than the study authors, made the V and J calls. Across this sample there are some 550,000 distinct CDR3 sequences, with roughly 20% seen only once. Together, the top ten hold about a quarter of the sample.

This receptor was taken from a man younger than 35 with Graves' hyperthyroidism. Sequenced material: blood. The sequence links TRBV6-1 to TRBJ1-5; TRBD1 is perhaps the D gene, given 5 matching bases. This receptor has the CDR3 CASSEARRGSNQPQHF. DNA sequence: TGTGCCAGCAGTGAAGCGCGGAGGGGTAGCAATCAGCCCCAGCATTTT.